The clone carrying this T cell receptor beta chain was detected once. The sample originates from a study of blood T cell repertoires in COVID-19. Study in general: COVID-19 samples, acute and convalescent, were from the United States, Italy and Spain. PBMCs, B-cell-depleted T cells, or T cells provided the cDNA or gDNA that made up the material.

Study processing details: Amplifying reference gene primers gave estimates of nucleated cell counts. The method was immunoSEQ multiplex PCR; TCRdb's version includes in-frame clones alone and lacks a portion of them. Clone size and the V and J calls come from that table; the DNA yielded D and trimming. The sample has roughly 190,000 clones; 85% to 90% are singletons. CDR1 SGHRS and CDR2 YFSETQ come from the germline V gene. This CDR3 comprises 12 residues. Deletions cut 2 bases from V and 12 bases from J, with 11 bases between. The sample was peripheral blood. The TCR sequence derives from an older woman with acute or convalescent COVID-19. J is TRBJ1-4 and V is TRBV5-1; D is uncertain. In nucleotides, the CDR3 is TGCGCCAGCAGCTTACGGGGTTTTGAACTGTTTTTT. The encoded protein is CASSLRGFELFF. The full variable domain, completed using reference TRBV5-1 and TRBJ1-4, is KAGVTQTPRYLIKTRGQQVTLSCSPISGHRSVSWYQQTPGQGLQFLFEYFSETQRNKGNFPGRFSGRQFSNSRSEMNVSTLELGDSALYLCASSLRGFELFFGSGTQLSVL.